This T cell receptor beta chain came from a study of blood T cells in healthy people across ages. With 7 bases clipped from V and 0 bases from J, the junction kept 6 bases outside the gene matches. This CDR3 has 16 residues. CDR1 is SNHLY, CDR2 FYNNEI, per germline. Sample-barcoded 5' priming and a J-beta primer mix drove a second PCR of 7 to 11 cycles. TCRdb processed the 5' RACE reads anew with MiXCR; each CDR3 protein has one entry. This sample has more than 1,000,000 distinct CDR3 sequences, with approximately 25% found just once. This sample was shared with a second study, whose subject was T cells of mothers and their children. This second report adds: Thymic selection shapes TCR recombination output in related pairs, and it does so similarly in unrelated pairs.

This chain uses TRBV2 with TRBJ2-6; 7 bases agree with TRBD2. The source of this sequence is a girl aged 2-10 years in good health. Source material: blood. CDR3 sequence (DNA): TGTGCCAGCAAGGGGAGGGATGACTCTGGGGCCAACGTCCTGACTTTC. The encoded protein is CASKGRDDSGANVLTF. The complete variable domain, with remaining parts taken from reference TRBV2 and TRBJ2-6, reads EPEVTQTPSHQVTQMGQEVILRCVPISNHLYFYWYRQILGQKVEFLVSFYNNEISEKSEIFDDQFSVERPDGSNFTLKIRSTKLEDSAMYFCASKGRDDSGANVLTFGAGSRLTVL.